This T cell receptor (beta chain) appears in the sequencing data of a study of beta chain features in type 1 diabetes. The overall study: Healthy donors, compared against patients, showed similar age, gender and cell yields. Study outcomes and limitations: All four CD4+ subsets of Type 1 diabetes patients contained TCRB CDR3s that were moderately but significantly shorter.

This clone was seen a handful of times. The antigen remains unidentified. Expressed TCRB transcripts were sequenced, since all the RNA that had been isolated was reverse transcribed. Some clones are missing from TCRdb's copy, which holds only in-frame ones; the method was immunoSEQ multiplex PCR. The data contain hundreds of thousands of clones, roughly a sixth of them singletons. The CDR3 runs to 14 residues. The V and J ends lost 4 bases and 8 bases respectively, with 15 bases between them. CDR1 and CDR2 (germline): LGHNA, YSLEER. Each donor gave one heparinised blood draw averaging around 120 mL. All sorted populations exceeded 95% purity.

This clonotype was sampled from a young man in good health. The J gene is TRBJ2-1, the V gene TRBV4-3, with D unresolved. Specimen: naive CD4+ T cells from blood. The CDR3 DNA sequence: TGCGCCAGCAGCCCCCGGTGGGAATCCCATGAGCAGTTCTTC. It translates to CASSPRWESHEQFF.